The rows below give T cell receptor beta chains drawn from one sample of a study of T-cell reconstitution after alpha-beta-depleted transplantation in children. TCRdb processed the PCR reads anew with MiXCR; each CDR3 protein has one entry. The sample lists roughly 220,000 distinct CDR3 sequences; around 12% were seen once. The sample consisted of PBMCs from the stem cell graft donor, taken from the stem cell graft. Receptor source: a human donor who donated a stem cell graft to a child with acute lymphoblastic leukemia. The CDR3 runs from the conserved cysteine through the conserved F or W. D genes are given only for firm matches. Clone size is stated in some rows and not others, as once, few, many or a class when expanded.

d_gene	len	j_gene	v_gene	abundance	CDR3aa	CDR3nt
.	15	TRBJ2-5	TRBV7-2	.	CASSLAGPFEETQYF	TGTGCCAGCAGCCTGGCAGGTCCGTTCGAAGAGACCCAGTACTTC
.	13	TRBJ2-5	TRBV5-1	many	CASSLWGTETQYF	TGCGCCAGCAGCTTGTGGGGCACCGAGACCCAGTACTTC
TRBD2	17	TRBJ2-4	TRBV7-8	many	CASSLTVAGTFGNIQYF	TGTGCCAGCAGCTTAACGGTAGCGGGGACCTTTGGAAACATTCAGTACTTC
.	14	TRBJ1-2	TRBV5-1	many	CASSLAGAGLGYTF	TGCGCCAGCAGCTTGGCCGGAGCGGGGTTGGGCTACACCTTC
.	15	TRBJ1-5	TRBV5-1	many	CASSLNPGVNQPQHF	TGCGCCAGCAGCTTGAATCCGGGCGTCAATCAGCCCCAGCATTTT
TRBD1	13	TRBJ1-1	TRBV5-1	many	CASSLGQGIELHF	TGCGCCAGCAGCTTGGGACAGGGGATCGAACTTCACTTT
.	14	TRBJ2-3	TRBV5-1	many	CASSLVAVGDTQYF	TGCGCCAGCAGCTTGGTCGCGGTGGGAGATACGCAGTATTTT
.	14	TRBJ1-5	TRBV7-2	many	CASSSQSGKQPQHF	TGTGCCAGCAGCTCACAGTCCGGCAAGCAGCCCCAGCATTTT
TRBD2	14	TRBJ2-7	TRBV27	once	CASSLLAESYEQYF	TGTGCCAGCAGTCTACTAGCGGAGTCCTACGAGCAGTACTTC
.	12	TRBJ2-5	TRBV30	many	CAWGLRAETQYF	TGTGCCTGGGGATTACGGGCAGAGACCCAGTACTTC
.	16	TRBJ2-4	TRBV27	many	CASSMRHLLAKNIQYF	TGTGCCAGCAGTATGCGACACTTACTAGCCAAAAACATTCAGTACTTC
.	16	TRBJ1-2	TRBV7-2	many	CASSETSRSYYYGYTF	TGTGCCAGCAGCGAGACTTCCCGGAGCTATTACTATGGCTACACCTTC
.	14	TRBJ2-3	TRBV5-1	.	CASSLAGSTHTQYF	TGCGCCAGCAGCTTGGCCGGCAGCACACATACGCAGTATTTT
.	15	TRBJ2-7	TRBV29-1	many	CSVEDPAGSNYEQYF	TGCAGCGTTGAAGATCCCGCAGGGAGTAACTACGAGCAGTACTTC
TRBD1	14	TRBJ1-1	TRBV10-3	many	CAIARQGSPPEAFF	TGTGCCATCGCCCGACAGGGGTCCCCCCCTGAAGCTTTCTTT
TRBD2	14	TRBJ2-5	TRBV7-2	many	CASSWLAGEETQYF	TGTGCCAGCAGCTGGTTAGCGGGGGAGGAGACCCAGTACTTC
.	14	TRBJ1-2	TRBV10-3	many	CAISDRQANYGYTF	TGTGCCATCAGTGACAGACAAGCTAACTATGGCTACACCTTC
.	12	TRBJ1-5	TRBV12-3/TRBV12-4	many	CASSPDNQPQHF	TGTGCCAGCAGTCCCGACAATCAGCCCCAGCATTTT
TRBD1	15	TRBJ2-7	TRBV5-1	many	CASSLVSRGIYEQYF	TGCGCCAGCAGCTTGGTATCCAGGGGGATCTACGAGCAGTACTTC
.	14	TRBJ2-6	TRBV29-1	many	CSVPSAGTGGVLTF	TGCAGCGTTCCTTCTGCGGGTACTGGGGGCGTCCTGACTTTC
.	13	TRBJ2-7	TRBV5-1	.	CASSYGQNYEQYF	TGCGCCAGCAGCTACGGACAAAACTACGAGCAGTACTTC
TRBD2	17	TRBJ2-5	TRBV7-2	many	CASSFWTSGGVGETQYF	TGTGCCAGCAGCTTTTGGACTAGCGGGGGGGTCGGTGAGACCCAGTACTTC
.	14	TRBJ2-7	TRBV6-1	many	CASSEVLGDDEQYF	TGTGCCAGCAGTGAAGTACTCGGGGACGACGAGCAGTACTTC
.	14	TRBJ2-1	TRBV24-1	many	CATSDARPAAEQFF	TGTGCCACCAGTGATGCCCGACCCGCGGCTGAGCAGTTCTTC
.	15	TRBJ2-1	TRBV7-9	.	CASSSPGLFYNEQFF	TGTGCCAGCAGCTCACCGGGACTGTTCTACAATGAGCAGTTCTTC
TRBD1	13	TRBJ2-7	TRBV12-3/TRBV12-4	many	CASSSGQPYEQYF	TGTGCCAGCAGTTCGGGACAGCCCTACGAGCAGTACTTC
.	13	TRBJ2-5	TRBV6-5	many	CASRYGGEETQYF	TGTGCCAGCCGGTACGGCGGGGAAGAGACCCAGTACTTC
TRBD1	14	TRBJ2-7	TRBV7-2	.	CASSHPGQGREQYF	TGTGCCAGCAGCCATCCGGGACAGGGAAGAGAGCAGTACTTC
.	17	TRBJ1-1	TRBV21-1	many	CASSKERYRGQGTEAFF	TGTGCCAGCAGCAAGGAACGTTACAGGGGACAAGGTACTGAAGCTTTCTTT
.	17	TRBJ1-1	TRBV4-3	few	CASSQSQRGWVNTEAFF	TGCGCCAGCAGCCAATCCCAGCGCGGGTGGGTGAACACTGAAGCTTTCTTT
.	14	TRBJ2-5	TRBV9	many	CASSVATGRETQYF	TGTGCCAGCAGCGTAGCTACAGGGAGAGAGACCCAGTACTTC
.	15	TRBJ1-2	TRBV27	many	CASSLTSGVHYGYTF	TGTGCCAGCAGTTTAACGAGTGGGGTGCACTATGGCTACACCTTC
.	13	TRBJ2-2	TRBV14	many	CASSPEHTGELFF	TGTGCCAGCAGCCCTGAACACACCGGGGAGCTGTTTTTT
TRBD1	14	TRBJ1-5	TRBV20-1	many	CSAYGQGYNQPQHF	TGCAGTGCTTACGGACAGGGCTACAATCAGCCCCAGCATTTT
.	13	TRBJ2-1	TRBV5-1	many	CASSSGTHNEQFF	TGCGCCAGCAGCTCGGGGACCCACAATGAGCAGTTCTTC
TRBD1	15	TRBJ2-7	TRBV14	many	CASSRPGTGGYEQYF	TGTGCCAGCAGCAGACCAGGGACAGGGGGTTACGAGCAGTACTTC
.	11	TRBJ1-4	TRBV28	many	CASRFNEKLFF	TGTGCCAGCAGATTTAATGAAAAACTGTTTTTT